This TCR beta chain stems from a study of radiation and T cells in renal cell carcinoma. Using immunoSEQ multiplex PCR, the repertoire was profiled, and TCRdb retains in-frame clones only, with some absent. The sample lists 100,000 to 150,000 clones; roughly 80% were seen once. The time point was: baseline pretreatment blood. Treatment meaning: 15 Gy SBRT to primary tumor, nephrectomy 4 weeks later. This CDR3 has 16 amino acids. CDR1 is SQVTM, CDR2 ANQGSEA, per germline. Trimming cost V 3 bases and J 1 base, with 18 bases left between them. This chain connects TRBV29-1 to TRBJ1-2, with D hard to call. The TCR comes from a woman in her fifties or sixties with renal cell carcinoma. Sequencing used blood, obtained from a patient whose treatment included radiotherapy and nephrectomy. The CDR3 DNA is TGCAGCGTTGATAGATTCCTCGATGATTATAACTATGGCTACACCTTC. Its translation: CSVDRFLDDYNYGYTF.